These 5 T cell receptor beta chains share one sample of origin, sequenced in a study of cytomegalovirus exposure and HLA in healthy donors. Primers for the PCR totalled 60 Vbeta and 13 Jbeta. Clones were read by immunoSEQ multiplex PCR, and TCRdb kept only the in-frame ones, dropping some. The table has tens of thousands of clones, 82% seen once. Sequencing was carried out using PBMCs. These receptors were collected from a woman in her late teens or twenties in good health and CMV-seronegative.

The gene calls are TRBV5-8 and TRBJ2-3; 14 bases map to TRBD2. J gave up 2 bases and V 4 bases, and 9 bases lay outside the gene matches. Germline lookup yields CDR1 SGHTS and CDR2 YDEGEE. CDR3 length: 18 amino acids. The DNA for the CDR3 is TGTGCCAGCAGCATGACTAGCGGGAGGGCCCGAGACACAGATACGCAGTATTTT. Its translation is CASSMTSGRARDTDTQYF.

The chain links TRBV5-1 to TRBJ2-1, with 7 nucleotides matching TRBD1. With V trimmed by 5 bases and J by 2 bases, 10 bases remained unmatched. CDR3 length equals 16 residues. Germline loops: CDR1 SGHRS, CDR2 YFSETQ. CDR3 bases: TGCGCCAGCAGGCTTACAGGGGCCTCCCCCTACAATGAGCAGTTCTTC. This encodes CASRLTGASPYNEQFF. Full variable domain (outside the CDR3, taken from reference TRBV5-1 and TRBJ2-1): KAGVTQTPRYLIKTRGQQVTLSCSPISGHRSVSWYQQTPGQGLQFLFEYFSETQRNKGNFPGRFSGRQFSNSRSEMNVSTLELGDSALYLCASRLTGASPYNEQFFGPGTRLTVL.

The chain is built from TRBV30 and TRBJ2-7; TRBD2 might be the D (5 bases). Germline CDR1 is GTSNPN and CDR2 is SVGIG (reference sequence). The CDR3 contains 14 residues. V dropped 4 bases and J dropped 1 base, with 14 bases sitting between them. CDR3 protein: CAWTAGVGSYEQYF. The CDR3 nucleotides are TGTGCCTGGACGGCCGGGGTTGGGTCCTACGAGCAGTACTTC.

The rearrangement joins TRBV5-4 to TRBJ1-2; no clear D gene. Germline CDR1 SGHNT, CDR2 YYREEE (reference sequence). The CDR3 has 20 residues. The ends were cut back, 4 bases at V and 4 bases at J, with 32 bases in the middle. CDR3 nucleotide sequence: TGTGCCAGCAGCGAGCCGACCTTTTCAATAAAGACAAGGTCAGGCTATGGCTACACCTTC. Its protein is CASSEPTFSIKTRSGYGYTF.

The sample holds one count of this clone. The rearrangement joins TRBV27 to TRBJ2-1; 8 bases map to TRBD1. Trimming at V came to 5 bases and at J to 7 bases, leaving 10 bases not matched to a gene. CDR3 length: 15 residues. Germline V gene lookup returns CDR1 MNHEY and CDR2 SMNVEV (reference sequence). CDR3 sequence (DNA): TGTGCCAGCAGTCGGGTCTCAGGGGGCATGAATGAGCAGTTCTTC. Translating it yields CASSRVSGGMNEQFF.